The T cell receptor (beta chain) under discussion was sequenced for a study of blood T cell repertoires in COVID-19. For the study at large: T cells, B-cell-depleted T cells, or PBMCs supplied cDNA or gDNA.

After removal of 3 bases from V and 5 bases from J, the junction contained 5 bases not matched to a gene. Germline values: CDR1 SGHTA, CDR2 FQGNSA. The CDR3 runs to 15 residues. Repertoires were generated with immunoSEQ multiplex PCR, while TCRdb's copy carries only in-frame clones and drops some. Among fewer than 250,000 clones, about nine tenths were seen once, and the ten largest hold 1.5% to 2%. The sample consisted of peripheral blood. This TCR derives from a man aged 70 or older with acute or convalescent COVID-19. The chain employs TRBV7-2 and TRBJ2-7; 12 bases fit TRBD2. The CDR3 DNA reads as TGTGCCAGCAGCTTCTCTAGCGGGAGGGCCGACGAGCAGTACTTC. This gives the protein CASSFSSGRADEQYF.